The clone carrying this T cell receptor beta chain was counted between two and nine times. The second PCR ran about 6 to 12 cycles with a sample-barcoded 5' primer and J-beta primers. TCRdb ran MiXCR on the 5' RACE reads and lists one entry per CDR3 protein. Altogether 1.8 million or so distinct CDR3 sequences are present, about 39% being singletons, with the ten largest covering 23%. This record comes from a study of blood T cells in healthy people across ages. The donors, aged roughly 6 to 90, were healthy Caucasians from Russia. Researchers isolated at least 7 million PBMCs per sample. The CDR3 totals 13 residues. Trimming left V 2 bases short and J 8 bases short, with 12 bases between.

The TCR sequence derives from a human donor in good health. The specimen sequenced was blood. The chain has TRBV12-3 or TRBV12-4 and TRBJ1-2, with D unresolved. The CDR3 bases are TGTGCCAGCAGTTTAAGGTTGGGTTACGGCTACACCTTC. As protein: CASSLRLGYGYTF.